The T cell receptor beta chain described here comes from a study of shared clonotypes between healthy human individuals. Study details: Donors, aged 18 to 49, were a couple of women and a few men. CD8 memory received one plate per donor, CD8 naive two, CD4 memory three and CD4 naive three. General study points: Of the naive CD4 clonotypes, about 5.4% were shared across several donors.

The naive CD8 population came from CD45RO-negative cells selected for CCR7, without terminally differentiated effector memory CD45RA+ cells. To note about this clone: What it binds is unknown.

The CDR3 runs to 18 residues. The V gene's germline CDR1 is MDHEN and CDR2 SYDVKM. Trimming stripped 2 bases from V and 4 bases from J, with 24 bases between. Under the authors' procedure: ImmunoSEQ junction-only sequences lacked quality scores, so their filtering differed. Produced via immunoSEQ multiplex PCR; TCRdb's table is partial and in-frame only. The V and J calls and clone size were taken over from that table, and D and trimming were inferred from the DNA. The table shows hundreds of thousands of clones, with 92% occurring only once. This chain links TRBV28 with TRBJ2-7; possible D gene TRBD2, 6 bases. Input material: naive CD8+ T cells sorted from blood. The clonotype originates from a man aged 25 to 45 in good health. The CDR3 DNA sequence: TGTGCCAGCAGTTTACTCATCCCTACGGGGGAACGGGCATACGAGCAGTACTTC. Its protein is CASSLLIPTGERAYEQYF.